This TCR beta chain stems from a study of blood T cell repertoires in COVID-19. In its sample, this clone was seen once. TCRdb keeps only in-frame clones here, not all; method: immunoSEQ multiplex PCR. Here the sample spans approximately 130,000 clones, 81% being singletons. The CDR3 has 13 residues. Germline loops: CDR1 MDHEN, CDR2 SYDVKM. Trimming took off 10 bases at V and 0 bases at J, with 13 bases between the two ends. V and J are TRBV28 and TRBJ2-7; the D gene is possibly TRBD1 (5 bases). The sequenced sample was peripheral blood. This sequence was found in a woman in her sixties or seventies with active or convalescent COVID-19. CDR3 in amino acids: CATLSDISYEQYF. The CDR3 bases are TGTGCCACGCTGTCGGACATCTCCTACGAGCAGTACTTC.